What follows are 26 T cell receptor beta chains derived from one specimen sequenced in a study of cytomegalovirus exposure and HLA in healthy donors. Vbeta (60) and Jbeta (13) primers were used in the PCR. Data came from immunoSEQ multiplex PCR; TCRdb stores just in-frame clones and leaves some out. Among 140,000 to 150,000 clones, approximately 80% were seen once, and the ten largest hold approximately 1.8%. The sequencing sample was made of PBMCs. The receptors here all came from a man between 40 and 49 years old in good health and CMV-seronegative.

This clone has just a few counts. The chain carries TRBV5-1 and TRBJ2-1, with D uncertain. V gave up 0 bases and J gave up 4 bases, with 8 bases separating them. The CDR3 consists of 14 residues. Per the germline V gene, CDR1 is SGHRS and CDR2 is YFSETQ. The chain's CDR3 is CASSLDASYNEQFF. For the CDR3, the DNA is TGCGCCAGCAGCTTGGATGCCAGTTACAATGAGCAGTTCTTC.

This clone was seen a handful of times. The V call is TRBV6-5, the J call TRBJ2-1; weak D call: TRBD2 (5 bases). CDR3 length: 13 residues. Germline V gene lookup returns CDR1 MNHEY and CDR2 SVGAGI. V was trimmed by 0 bases and J by 9 bases, leaving 9 bases between them. CDR3: CASSYSTGFEQFF. For the CDR3, the DNA is TGTGCCAGCAGTTACTCTACGGGGTTTGAGCAGTTCTTC.

This chain links TRBV10-3 with TRBJ2-2, with 14 bases that match TRBD2. The V gene end was trimmed by 0 bases and the J gene end by 1 base; junction bases not matched to a gene: 1. Germline loops: CDR1 ENHRY, CDR2 SYGVKD. There are 18 residues in the CDR3. For the CDR3, the DNA is TGTGCCATCAGTGAGTCGGGGACTAGCGGGAGGAACACCGGGGAGCTGTTTTTT. This encodes CAISESGTSGRNTGELFF.

V is TRBV7-2 and J is TRBJ2-5; 11 bases match TRBD2. The CDR3 has 16 residues. V gave up 4 bases and J gave up 1 base; unmatched junction bases: 5. Germline-derived CDR1 and CDR2 are SGHTA and FQGNSA. The CDR3: CASSWRGTSGQETQYF. DNA of the CDR3: TGTGCCAGCAGCTGGCGGGGGACTAGCGGCCAAGAGACCCAGTACTTC.

The J gene is TRBJ2-5, the V gene TRBV12-5; 12 bases fit TRBD2. V lost 6 bases, J lost 5 bases, and 4 bases stayed unmatched. The germline V gene encodes CDR1 LGHNT and CDR2 FRNRAP. The CDR3 extends over 14 amino acids. The DNA of the CDR3 is TGTGCTAGTGGCCCTCTAGCGGGAGGGGAGACCCAGTACTTC. Translating it yields CASGPLAGGETQYF.

The chain combines TRBV5-4 with TRBJ2-5; 11 bases line up with TRBD2. The DNA end lines up better with TRBJ2-7; the J call may be wrong. There are 13 residues in the CDR3. Per the germline V gene, CDR1 is SGHNT and CDR2 is YYREEE (reference sequence). The CDR3 here is CVTSGRGSYEQYF. The CDR3 DNA reads TGTGTAACTAGCGGGAGAGGCTCCTACGAGCAGTACTTC.

This clone was detected a few times. The chain links TRBV25-1 to TRBJ1-1, with TRBD1 identical over 7 bases. Germline assignment: CDR1 MGHDK and CDR2 SYGVNS. The CDR3 has 14 residues. J lost 7 bases, V lost 5 bases, and 10 bases had no gene match. The CDR3 region is CASSPGQPVHEAFF. CDR3 bases: TGTGCCAGCAGTCCGGGACAGCCTGTACATGAAGCTTTCTTT.

The chain carries TRBV7-8 and TRBJ2-5; D is uncertain. The end of the DNA fits TRBJ2-7 better, so the J call may be wrong. Germline V lookup: CDR1 SGHVS, CDR2 FQNEAQ. The CDR3 covers 13 residues. The CDR3 here is CASSLLESYEQYF. The CDR3 DNA reads TGTGCCAGCAGCTTGCTGGAGAGTTACGAGCAGTACTTC.

This chain connects TRBV7-3 to TRBJ2-5; a weak D match, TRBD1 (6 bases). Germline V gene sequence: CDR1 SGHTA, CDR2 FQGTGA. The germline V and J ends were trimmed by 2 bases and 5 bases, with 33 bases remaining between them. The CDR3 length is 21 residues. The CDR3 here is CASSLSGAELPENLQGETQYF. DNA for the CDR3: TGTGCCAGCAGCTTATCAGGGGCGGAATTGCCAGAGAACCTCCAAGGGGAGACCCAGTACTTC.

The chain joins TRBV2 to TRBJ2-7; possibly TRBD1 for D (5 bases). CDR1 and CDR2 from the germline V gene are SNHLY and FYNNEI. Trimming left V 6 bases short and J 3 bases short, with 15 bases between. The CDR3 length is 14 residues. The DNA of the CDR3 is TGTGCCAGCAGCGACATCCTAGACAGCTACGAGCAGTACTTC. This gives the protein CASSDILDSYEQYF.

This clone was seen a handful of times. The chain has TRBV18 and TRBJ2-4; no clear D. The CDR3 is 16 amino acids. Germline CDR1 reads KGHSH; CDR2 reads LQKENI. Trimming stripped 6 bases from V and 0 bases from J, with 15 bases between. CDR3 coding DNA: TGTGCCAGCTCTCCCACAGCTATGATAGCCAAAAACATTCAGTACTTC. Encoded protein: CASSPTAMIAKNIQYF.

V and J are TRBV10-3 and TRBJ1-3; no definite D call. CDR3 length equals 16 residues. Germline values: CDR1 ENHRY, CDR2 SYGVKD. Trimming cost V 3 bases and J 0 bases, with 12 bases left between them. DNA of the CDR3: TGTGCCATCAGTGATCCCGCCAGTGACTCTGGAAACACCATATATTTT. This codes for CAISDPASDSGNTIYF.

The CDR3: CASSTVQGHNQPQHF. The CDR3 bases are TGTGCCAGTAGTACAGTTCAGGGCCACAATCAGCCCCAGCATTTT. The J gene is TRBJ1-5, the V gene TRBV19; D may be TRBD1 (5 bases). Germline loops: CDR1 LNHDA, CDR2 SQIVND (reference sequence). The CDR3 covers 15 residues. V was clipped by 4 bases and J by 3 bases, with 13 bases between them.

The chain recombines TRBV7-9 with TRBJ1-3, with 7 bases lining up with TRBD1. Germline-derived CDR1 and CDR2 are SEHNR and FQNEAQ (reference sequence). This CDR3 region has 16 residues. V was clipped by 0 bases and J by 4 bases; unmatched bases: 6. The CDR3 loop reads CASSLADRATGNTIYF. The CDR3 coding sequence is TGTGCCAGCAGCTTAGCCGACAGGGCGACCGGAAACACCATATATTTT.

The chain has TRBV28 and TRBJ2-1; 8 nucleotides line up with TRBD1. CDR3 length: 14 amino acids. Per germline, CDR1 MDHEN and CDR2 SYDVKM. The ends lost 5 bases at V and 3 bases at J; junction bases unmatched: 3. The CDR3 nucleotides are TGTGCCAGCAGTGCGACAGGGGACTACAATGAGCAGTTCTTC. This translates into CASSATGDYNEQFF. The full variable domain, completed using reference TRBV28 and TRBJ2-1, is DVKVTQSSRYLVKRTGEKVFLECVQDMDHENMFWYRQDPGLGLRLIYFSYDVKMKEKGDIPEGYSVSREKKERFSLILESASTNQTSMYLCASSATGDYNEQFFGPGTRLTVL.

The chain links TRBV7-8 to TRBJ2-5; the D gene is possibly TRBD2 (5 bases). The better agreement between TRBJ2-7 and the DNA end casts doubt on the J call. Germline V lookup: CDR1 SGHVS, CDR2 FQNEAQ. The CDR3 has 13 amino acids. Written as DNA, the CDR3 is TGTGCCAGCAGCTCACCTGGACTTCACGAGCAGTACTTC. Residues: CASSSPGLHEQYF.

CDR3: CASSLALGLANEQYF. The CDR3 bases are TGTGCCAGCAGCTTAGCTCTAGGGCTAGCAAACGAGCAGTACTTC. The chain employs TRBV7-9 and TRBJ2-7, with a weak D call TRBD2 (5 bases). V was pared by 0 bases and J by 5 bases, with 14 bases between. This CDR3 has 15 amino acids. CDR1 is SEHNR and CDR2 is FQNEAQ in the germline V gene (reference sequence).

The chain couples TRBV7-9 to TRBJ2-7; TRBD1 aligns across 7 bases. CDR3 size: 19 residues. V was clipped by 3 bases and J by 1 base; unmatched bases: 18. Germline V gene data show CDR1 as SEHNR and CDR2 as FQNEAQ (reference sequence). CDR3 in amino acids: CASSFQLGRQGRASYEQYF. CDR3 bases: TGTGCCAGCAGCTTCCAATTGGGGAGACAGGGCCGAGCTTCCTACGAGCAGTACTTC. Drawing the rest from reference TRBV7-9 and TRBJ2-7, the complete variable domain is DTGVSQNPRHKITKRGQNVTFRCDPISEHNRLYWYRQTLGQGPEFLTYFQNEAQLEKSRLLSDRFSAERPKGSFSTLEIQRTEQGDSAMYLCASSFQLGRQGRASYEQYFGPGTRLTVT.

J is TRBJ2-1 and V is TRBV28; 8 bases are shared with TRBD1. Germline CDR1 reads MDHEN; CDR2 reads SYDVKM. This CDR3 contains 15 residues. J lost 4 bases, V lost 2 bases, and 4 bases had no gene match. The CDR3 DNA follows: TGTGCCAGCAGTTTACCGACAGGGGCTTACAATGAGCAGTTCTTC. Translating it yields CASSLPTGAYNEQFF. Supplemented by reference TRBV28 and TRBJ2-1, the full variable domain reads DVKVTQSSRYLVKRTGEKVFLECVQDMDHENMFWYRQDPGLGLRLIYFSYDVKMKEKGDIPEGYSVSREKKERFSLILESASTNQTSMYLCASSLPTGAYNEQFFGPGTRLTVL.

The J gene is TRBJ1-3, the V gene TRBV7-2; D unresolved. Deletions cut 5 bases from V and 4 bases from J, with 15 bases between. CDR1 SGHTA and CDR2 FQGNSA come from the germline V gene. The CDR3 has 15 amino acids. CDR3 protein: CASSPDGAAGNTIYF. The CDR3 DNA sequence: TGTGCCAGCAGCCCGGACGGAGCGGCCGGAAACACCATATATTTT.

The chain couples TRBV2 to TRBJ2-7; the D gene is possibly TRBD2 (6 bases). V lost 7 bases and J 6 bases, leaving 16 bases between the germline ends. CDR3 length equals 13 residues. Looked up from germline, CDR1 is SNHLY and CDR2 is FYNNEI. For the CDR3, the DNA is TGTGCCAGCACTCGGGCTAGCGTTTCCGAGCAGTACTTC. Residues: CASTRASVSEQYF.

The chain employs TRBV5-8 and TRBJ2-7; no clear D gene. CDR1 SGHTS and CDR2 YDEGEE come from the germline V gene. Trimming stripped 2 bases from V and 5 bases from J, with 20 bases between. CDR3 length: 16 residues. The CDR3 nucleotides are TGTGCCAGCAGCTTCCCAACCGACTTCCTCCGGAACGAGCAGTACTTC. Amino acids: CASSFPTDFLRNEQYF.

This clone was seen a single time. The chain links TRBV2 to TRBJ1-5; D call uncertain. Trimming cost V 6 bases and J 6 bases, with 9 bases left between them. This CDR3 is built from 12 residues. The germline gives CDR1 SNHLY, CDR2 FYNNEI. The CDR3 spells CASRGQVQPQHF. The DNA of the CDR3 is TGTGCCAGCAGAGGTCAGGTTCAGCCCCAGCATTTT.

For this clone: This sample includes further DNA sequences coding for the same CDR3. This chain links TRBV4-1 with TRBJ2-3; possible D gene TRBD2, 6 bases. V was cut by 4 bases and J by 3 bases, with 11 bases left in between. From germline, CDR1 is MGHRA and CDR2 YSYEKL. The CDR3 runs to 14 residues. CDR3 region: CASSLPGTTDTQYF. The DNA of the CDR3 is TGCGCCAGCAGCCTCCCCGGGACTACAGATACGCAGTATTTT.

V and J are TRBV4-2 and TRBJ2-3, with D perhaps matching TRBD2 (5 bases). Germline CDR1 LGHNA, CDR2 YNFKEQ. CDR3 length equals 17 residues. V lost 0 bases, J lost 2 bases, and 15 bases lay in between. The CDR3 reads CASSQDQERWVTDTQYF. CDR3 DNA sequence: TGTGCCAGCAGCCAAGATCAAGAGCGGTGGGTCACAGATACGCAGTATTTT.

The V and J genes are TRBV5-1 and TRBJ2-7, with a tentative D call TRBD2 (5 bases). This CDR3 is built from 13 residues. The V end lost 4 bases, the J end lost 0 bases, and 8 bases lay between the germline ends. Per the germline V gene, CDR1 is SGHRS and CDR2 is YFSETQ. CDR3 coding DNA: TGCGCCAGCAGCGTAGCGACCTCCTACGAGCAGTACTTC. It translates to CASSVATSYEQYF.